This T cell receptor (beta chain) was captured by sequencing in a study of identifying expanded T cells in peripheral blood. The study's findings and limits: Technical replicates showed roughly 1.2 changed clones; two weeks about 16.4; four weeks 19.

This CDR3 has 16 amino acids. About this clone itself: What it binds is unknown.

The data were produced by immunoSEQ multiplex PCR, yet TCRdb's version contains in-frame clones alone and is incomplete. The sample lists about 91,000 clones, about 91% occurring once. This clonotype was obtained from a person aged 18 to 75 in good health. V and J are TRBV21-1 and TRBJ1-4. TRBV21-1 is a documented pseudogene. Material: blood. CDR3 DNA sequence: TGTGCCAGCAGCACGGGGGGTCCAGGGGTCTATGAAAAACTGTTTTTT. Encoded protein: CASSTGGPGVYEKLFF.